The next 5 T cell receptor beta chains were all read from a single sample in a study of shared clonotypes between healthy human individuals. Clones were sequenced by immunoSEQ multiplex PCR, and TCRdb holds only the in-frame ones, with some missing. The sample lists a few million clones, more than 90% occurring once. The sample consisted of naive CD4+ T cells sorted from blood. The sample's subset: CD45RA+ positively selected. These receptors originate from a man aged 18 to 30 in good health.

This clone was seen just once. V usage is TRBV18 and J usage is TRBJ2-7; D ambiguous. This CDR3 contains 13 residues. The V gene lost 3 bases and the J gene lost 6 bases, with 12 bases spanning the gap. CDR1 is KGHSH and CDR2 is LQKENI in the germline V gene. CDR3 bases: TGTGCCAGCTCACCCCAAGGACGTCCCGAGCAGTACTTC. Amino acids: CASSPQGRPEQYF.

The chain carries TRBV7-2 and TRBJ1-5, with a possible D match to TRBD1 (6 bases). Deletions cut 5 bases from V and 4 bases from J, with 15 bases between. Per the germline V gene, CDR1 is SGHTA and CDR2 is FQGNSA. The CDR3 runs to 15 residues. CDR3 residues: CASSIRGTKNQPQHF. The DNA of the CDR3 is TGTGCCAGCAGCATTCGGGGGACAAAGAATCAGCCCCAGCATTTT.

This clone was counted only a few times. The rearrangement joins TRBV25-1 to TRBJ1-4, with TRBD1 matching over 8 bases. Trimming took 1 base from V and 8 from J; bases not matched to a gene: 6. Germline V gene data show CDR1 as MGHDK and CDR2 as SYGVNS. CDR3 length: 15 residues. Here the CDR3 DNA reads TGTGCCAGCAGTGAATTGGGGGGACAGGACGAAAAACTGTTTTTT. Translating gives CASSELGGQDEKLFF.

CDR3 nucleotide sequence: TGCGCCAGCAGCCCCAATGAATCCGGGGAGCTGTTTTTT. Its protein product is CASSPNESGELFF. The V and J genes are TRBV5-1 and TRBJ2-2, with no clear D. The germline V gene has CDR1 SGHRS and CDR2 YFSETQ. Between the trimmed V and J ends, which lost 4 bases and 6 bases, there was a span of 10 bases. The CDR3 loop spans 13 amino acids.

The genes are TRBV19 and TRBJ2-2; D gene unclear. Trimming took off 1 base at V and 5 bases at J, with 17 bases between the two ends. This CDR3 has 17 amino acids. Germline V CDR1 and CDR2: LNHDA, SQIVND (reference sequence). The CDR3 nucleotides read TGTGCCAGTAGTATAGGTCGCTCTCCGTTTTGGACCGGGGAGCTGTTTTTT. It is translated as CASSIGRSPFWTGELFF.